Listed here are 5 T cell receptor beta chains from one sample, sequenced in a study of long-term antiretroviral therapy in people with HIV. Run at survey level, the immunoSEQ assay was version v3.0. Profiling relied on immunoSEQ multiplex PCR, and the TCRdb table lists in-frame clones only, not all of them. In the table there are 20,000 to 30,000 clones, roughly 90% of which are singletons. Source: unsorted PBMCs, taken 1.8 years before starting antiretroviral therapy. Source of these receptors: a man aged 50 to 59 with HIV.

The chain couples TRBV11-2 to TRBJ1-5; D unresolved. The CDR3 runs 13 residues. V was clipped by 3 bases and J by 9 bases, with 12 bases between them. Germline CDR1 reads SGHAT; CDR2 reads FQNNGV. The CDR3 DNA follows: TGTGCCAGCAGCTTGTCGCATCAAACGCCCCAGCATTTT. This sequence encodes CASSLSHQTPQHF.

This rearrangement joins TRBV2 to TRBJ2-5, with TRBD2 matching 13 bases. J lost 7 bases, V lost 8 bases, and 7 bases had no gene match. From germline, CDR1 is SNHLY and CDR2 FYNNEI. The CDR3 runs to 14 residues. CDR3 sequence reads: CASQGLAGSGTQYF. The CDR3 nucleotides are TGTGCCAGCCAGGGACTAGCGGGGTCAGGGACCCAGTACTTC.

The genes are TRBV9 and TRBJ1-2; no clear D. Trimming cost V 5 bases and J 1 base, with 15 bases left between them. CDR1 SGDLS and CDR2 YYNGEE come from the germline V gene. The CDR3 has 15 amino acids. CDR3 sequence reads: CASSQFRGDNYGYTF. CDR3 nucleotide sequence: TGTGCCAGCAGTCAGTTCCGAGGTGATAACTATGGCTACACCTTC.

The gene calls are TRBV9 and TRBJ2-5; D might be TRBD2 (6 bases). Germline assignment: CDR1 SGDLS and CDR2 YYNGEE. The CDR3 spans 14 residues. Trimming left V 0 bases short and J 2 bases short, with 8 bases between. The CDR3 spells CASSVGGVQETQYF. CDR3 DNA sequence: TGTGCCAGCAGCGTAGGGGGGGTGCAAGAGACCCAGTACTTC. Filled out from reference TRBV9 and TRBJ2-5, the complete variable domain reads DSGVTQTPKHLITATGQRVTLRCSPRSGDLSVYWYQQSLDQGLQFLIQYYNGEERAKGNILERFSAQQFPDLHSELNLSSLELGDSALYFCASSVGGVQETQYFGPGTRLLVL.

This clone is a singleton in its sample. The V and J genes are TRBV11-3 and TRBJ2-1; D ambiguous. The CDR3 sequence is 15 residues long. From germline, CDR1 is SGHNT and CDR2 YENEEA. Trimming removed 3 bases at V and 4 bases at J, with 13 bases between. CDR3 protein: CASSFEVTAYNEQFF. DNA of the CDR3: TGTGCCAGCAGCTTCGAGGTAACAGCTTACAATGAGCAGTTCTTC. Drawing the rest from reference TRBV11-3 and TRBJ2-1, the complete variable domain is EAGVVQSPRYKIIEKKQPVAFWCNPISGHNTLYWYLQNLGQGPELLIRYENEEAVDDSQLPKDRFSAERLKGVDSTLKIQPAELGDSAVYLCASSFEVTAYNEQFFGPGTRLTVL.